The 7 T cell receptor beta chains given below trace back to one sample, sequenced in a study of Tregs in tolerant kidney transplant recipients. The repertoire was sequenced with immunoSEQ multiplex PCR; TCRdb's copy has only in-frame clones and lacks some. The data show more than 60,000 clones, roughly 98% seen once. The sequences come from CD4+ T cells from blood, collected before the transplant. These receptors were taken from a human donor who received a combined kidney and bone marrow transplant.

Here the CDR3 reads CASSQGVAGVAVMQTQYF. The CDR3 DNA is TGTGCCAGCAGCCAAGGAGTAGCGGGAGTCGCCGTGATGCAGACCCAGTACTTC. The chain combines TRBV4-2 with TRBJ2-5; 9 bases are shared with TRBD2. The CDR3 is made up of 18 amino acids. Germline lookup yields CDR1 LGHNA and CDR2 YNFKEQ. The ends lost 1 base at V and 6 bases at J; junction bases unmatched: 15.

The rearrangement links TRBV9 to TRBJ2-2, with a possible D match to TRBD2 (6 bases). Germline CDR1 reads SGDLS; CDR2 reads YYNGEE. The CDR3 is 16 amino acids. Trimming pared 0 bases from V and 2 bases from J, leaving 11 bases between. The chain's CDR3 is CASSVGLATNTGELFF. Here the CDR3 DNA reads TGTGCCAGCAGCGTAGGGCTAGCGACAAACACCGGGGAGCTGTTTTTT.

V and J are TRBV10-3 and TRBJ2-3; 12 positions agree with TRBD2. Germline lookup yields CDR1 ENHRY and CDR2 SYGVKD. CDR3 size: 13 residues. J gave up 6 bases and V 10 bases, and 5 bases lay outside the gene matches. DNA for the CDR3: TGTGCCACCGGACTAGCGGGACCCGATACGCAGTATTTT. It translates to CATGLAGPDTQYF.

The V and J genes are TRBV7-2 and TRBJ2-5; D unclear. This CDR3 is built from 14 residues. V lost 5 bases and J lost 4, with 14 bases in between. Germline values: CDR1 SGHTA, CDR2 FQGNSA. CDR3 amino acids: CASSRNSGGETQYF. The CDR3 DNA reads as TGTGCCAGCAGCCGAAACTCCGGCGGAGAGACCCAGTACTTC.

V is TRBV10-3 and J is TRBJ2-1; 7 bases match TRBD1. This CDR3 is built from 13 residues. Per the germline V gene, CDR1 is ENHRY and CDR2 is SYGVKD. With V trimmed by 6 bases and J by 9 bases, 8 bases remained unmatched. The CDR3 protein is CAIRLTAGGEQFF. For the CDR3, the DNA is TGTGCCATCAGGTTGACAGCAGGGGGTGAGCAGTTCTTC.

The chain uses TRBV28 and TRBJ2-7; D is undetermined. Germline V CDR1 and CDR2: MDHEN, SYDVKM. This CDR3 spans 13 amino acids. Trimming pared 10 bases from V and 4 bases from J, leaving 17 bases between. The CDR3 reads CATKPPTEYEQYF. The CDR3 nucleotides are TGTGCCACCAAACCCCCCACAGAATACGAGCAGTACTTC.

V gene TRBV7-2 combines with J gene TRBJ2-2; 10 bases agree with TRBD1. The CDR3 totals 15 residues. The ends lost 6 bases at V and 4 bases at J; junction bases unmatched: 5. Germline values: CDR1 SGHTA, CDR2 FQGNSA. Written as DNA, the CDR3 is TGTGCCAGCAGACCAGGACAGGGGGGCACCGGGGAGCTGTTTTTT. It specifies CASRPGQGGTGELFF.